Below, 28 T cell receptor beta chains from the same sample are listed, as sequenced in a study of Graves' ophthalmopathy and Graves' hyperthyroidism. The sequenced template was RNA, covering the TCR beta CDR3 region. The authors performed first-round RT-PCR with HTBI primers and then a second-round multiplex PCR. TCRdb reprocessed the multiplex PCR reads via MiXCR and lists one record per CDR3 protein. The sample records over a million distinct CDR3 sequences, 36% being singletons. The sequencing input was peripheral blood or thyroid tissue (not recorded which). The receptors stem from an adult man with Graves' hyperthyroidism.

This clonotype has just a few counts. The J gene is TRBJ1-1, the V gene TRBV19; D may be TRBD1 (6 bases). The CDR3 covers 13 residues. Germline V gene lookup returns CDR1 LNHDA and CDR2 SQIVND (reference sequence). The V and J ends lost 3 bases and 5 bases respectively, with 10 bases between them. The CDR3 sequence: CASSITQGTEAFF. In nucleotides, the CDR3 is TGTGCCAGTAGTATCACCCAGGGGACTGAAGCTTTCTTT. Together with reference TRBV19 and TRBJ1-1, the CDR3 gives the full variable domain: DGGITQSPKYLFRKEGQNVTLSCEQNLNHDAMYWYRQDPGQGLRLIYYSQIVNDFQKGDIAEGYSVSREKKESFPLTVTSAQKNPTAFYLCASSITQGTEAFFGQGTRLTVV.

This clonotype was seen ten or more times. The chain uses TRBV7-8 and TRBJ1-2, with a possible D match to TRBD1 (6 bases). The CDR3 runs 16 residues. The V gene lost 2 bases and the J gene lost 1 base, with 14 bases spanning the gap. Germline-derived CDR1 and CDR2 are SGHVS and FQNEAQ. The CDR3 protein is CASSLSGSDSNYGYTF. CDR3 coding DNA: TGTGCCAGCAGCTTATCAGGGTCGGACAGTAACTATGGCTACACCTTC.

The chain couples TRBV29-1 to TRBJ2-7; the match to TRBD2 covers 7 bases. The CDR3 loop spans 13 amino acids. Trimming at V came to 8 bases and at J to 3 bases, leaving 10 bases not matched to a gene. From germline, CDR1 is SQVTM and CDR2 ANQGSEA. CDR3 residues: CSLAGVGIYEQYF. CDR3 sequence (DNA): TGCAGCTTGGCGGGAGTCGGGATCTACGAGCAGTACTTC.

The genes are TRBV7-3 and TRBJ2-5; perhaps D is TRBD1 or TRBD2 (5 bases each). The V and J ends lost 7 bases and 3 bases respectively, with 9 bases between them. The germline CDR1 and CDR2 sequences are SGHTA and FQGTGA. This CDR3 is built from 12 residues. CDR3 in DNA: TGTGCCAGCATCGGGGACGAAGAGACCCAGTACTTC. It codes for CASIGDEETQYF.

The chain combines TRBV12-3 or TRBV12-4 with TRBJ1-1; TRBD1 matches 9 bases. This CDR3 comprises 16 residues. The V gene end was trimmed by 2 bases and the J gene end by 4 bases; junction bases not matched to a gene: 8. The CDR3 sequence: CASSLSPATGGTEAFF. The CDR3 coding sequence is TGTGCCAGCAGTTTATCCCCCGCGACAGGGGGCACTGAAGCTTTCTTT.

The V and J genes are TRBV7-3 and TRBJ2-2; 9 bases agree with TRBD1. Germline V gene data show CDR1 as SGHTA and CDR2 as FQGTGA. Germline trimming cut 9 bases from V and 9 bases from J; bases unmatched to any gene: 20. The CDR3 has 17 amino acids. The CDR3 DNA sequence: TGTGCCAGTGGAACTCATGGGACAGGGATGATTCTACGGGAGCTGTTTTTT. Translated, it gives CASGTHGTGMILRELFF.

The V gene is TRBV6-1, the J gene TRBJ1-1, with a weak D call TRBD1 (6 bases). Trimming removed 8 bases at V and 1 base at J, with 14 bases between. This CDR3 contains 14 residues. In germline, CDR1 is MNHNS, CDR2 SASEGT. The CDR3 spells CASGAKTGNTEAFF. Here the CDR3 DNA reads TGTGCCAGCGGTGCCAAGACAGGGAACACTGAAGCTTTCTTT.

This rearrangement joins TRBV7-3 to TRBJ1-1; D possibly corresponds to TRBD1 (6 bases). The CDR3 extends over 14 amino acids. V was shortened by 6 bases and J by 1 base, with 12 bases between the two germline ends. Per germline, CDR1 SGHTA and CDR2 FQGTGA. The CDR3 is CASSYLGANTEAFF. DNA for the CDR3: TGTGCCAGCAGTTATCTGGGGGCGAACACTGAAGCTTTCTTT.

The chain has TRBV25-1 and TRBJ2-7; the D gene is possibly TRBD1 (5 bases). The CDR3 runs 17 residues. CDR1 MGHDK and CDR2 SYGVNS come from the germline V gene. V lost 3 bases, J lost 1 base, and 19 bases lay in between. Written as DNA, the CDR3 is TGTGCCAGCAGTGATTCCGGGCGTGGGGCAGGGTCCTACGAGCAGTACTTC. Protein: CASSDSGRGAGSYEQYF.

There are many counts of this clonotype. The rearrangement links TRBV12-3 or TRBV12-4 to TRBJ1-6; the D is unclear. V was trimmed by 8 bases and J by 13 bases, leaving 12 bases between them. This CDR3 is 11 amino acids long. CDR3 region: CASASGSPLHF. CDR3 coding DNA: TGTGCCAGCGCGTCGGGGTCTCCCCTCCACTTT.

J is TRBJ1-2 and V is TRBV5-1; a possible D gene is TRBD1 (5 bases). Germline assignment: CDR1 SGHRS and CDR2 YFSETQ. This CDR3 region has 15 residues. V was clipped by 6 bases and J by 3 bases, with 18 bases between them. The CDR3 nucleotides are TGCGCCAGCACGACCAATCGAGGGGCAGACTATGGCTACACCTTC. Translation: CASTTNRGADYGYTF.

The chain uses TRBV6-2 or TRBV6-3 and TRBJ1-5; 7 bases are shared with TRBD1. The CDR3 spans 13 residues. CDR1 and CDR2 (germline): MNHEY, SVGEGT. The ends lost 7 bases at V and 4 bases at J; junction bases unmatched: 4. CDR3 sequence (DNA): TGTGCCAGCACCTCGGACAGGAATCAGCCCCAGCATTTT. This sequence encodes CASTSDRNQPQHF.

For this clonotype: One end of the junction is discordant with germline, which a read error may explain. The gene calls are TRBV5-1 and TRBJ1-1, with D unresolved. The CDR3 has 12 amino acids. The germline V gene encodes CDR1 SGHRS and CDR2 YFSETQ. The CDR3: CASSPSGAEAFF. The CDR3 nucleotides read TGTGCCAGCAGCCCGTCCGGGGCTGAAGCTTTCTTT.

This clonotype has at least ten counts. The V and J genes are TRBV11-2 and TRBJ2-5, with 8 bases lining up with TRBD1. The CDR3 runs to 14 residues. V was clipped by 6 bases and J by 5 bases; unmatched bases: 8. Per the germline V gene, CDR1 is SGHAT and CDR2 is FQNNGV. CDR3 coding DNA: TGTGCCAGCAGGCCTGGACAGGGCCACGAGACCCAGTACTTC. Its translation is CASRPGQGHETQYF.

The rearrangement links TRBV10-3 to TRBJ2-6; D unclear. The germline V gene encodes CDR1 ENHRY and CDR2 SYGVKD. Trimming removed 11 bases from V and 0 bases from J, with 14 bases in between. There are 15 residues in the CDR3. DNA of the CDR3: TGTGCCGGCGGTGATCGGCTCTCTGGGGCCAACGTCCTGACTTTC. Translating it yields CAGGDRLSGANVLTF.

This rearrangement joins TRBV5-4 to TRBJ2-5; 13 bases map to TRBD2. CDR3 length: 16 amino acids. V lost 4 bases to trimming and J lost 5 bases; unmatched junction nucleotides: 8. Per the germline V gene, CDR1 is SGHNT and CDR2 is YYREEE (reference sequence). CDR3 in amino acids: CASSEGLAGVTETQYF. The CDR3, as DNA: TGTGCCAGCAGCGAAGGACTAGCGGGGGTAACGGAGACCCAGTACTTC.

This chain connects TRBV20-1 to TRBJ1-2; D not certain. CDR3 length equals 12 residues. Deletions cut 3 bases from V and 8 bases from J, with 13 bases between. Looked up from germline, CDR1 is DFQATT and CDR2 is SNEGSKA (reference sequence). CDR3 loop: CSASRLAGGYTF. The CDR3 nucleotides read TGCAGTGCTAGTAGGCTAGCGGGGGGCTACACCTTC.

This clonotype was seen a few times. The rearrangement joins TRBV9 to TRBJ2-7; tentatively, D is TRBD2 (6 bases). Between the trimmed V and J ends, which lost 4 bases and 3 bases, there was a span of 14 bases. This CDR3 region has 14 residues. CDR1 and CDR2 from the germline V gene are SGDLS and YYNGEE. CDR3 DNA: TGTGCCAGCAGCCCAGATCTGCGGGGCTACGAGCAGTACTTC. It encodes CASSPDLRGYEQYF. Together with reference TRBV9 and TRBJ2-7, the CDR3 gives the full variable domain: DSGVTQTPKHLITATGQRVTLRCSPRSGDLSVYWYQQSLDQGLQFLIQYYNGEERAKGNILERFSAQQFPDLHSELNLSSLELGDSALYFCASSPDLRGYEQYFGPGTRLTVT.

In its sample, this clonotype was seen many times. CDR3 coding DNA: TGTGCCAGCAGCTCCGCCGGGCCAGCGGGAGGGCAAGAGCAGTACTTC. It specifies CASSSAGPAGGQEQYF. The gene calls are TRBV6-2 or TRBV6-3 and TRBJ2-7; the match to TRBD2 covers 10 bases. From germline, CDR1 is MNHEY and CDR2 SVGEGT. V shed 6 bases, J shed 7 bases, and the junction held 15 bases outside the gene matches. The length of the CDR3 is 16 residues.

The CDR3 bases are TGCAGCGTTGCACCGGGACGTCAGGGGAACGAGCAGTACTTC. As protein: CSVAPGRQGNEQYF. The genes are TRBV29-1 and TRBJ2-7; possible D gene TRBD1, 6 bases. The germline gives CDR1 SQVTM, CDR2 ANQGSEA. The CDR3 consists of 14 residues. Trimming stripped 4 bases from V and 5 bases from J, with 18 bases between.

V usage is TRBV19 and J usage is TRBJ2-2; 7 bases match TRBD1. V trimming: 3 bases; J trimming: 5 bases; junction bases outside the gene matches: 6. The CDR3 has 15 amino acids. CDR1 and CDR2 from the germline V gene are LNHDA and SQIVND (reference sequence). CDR3 sequence (DNA): TGTGCCAGTAGTATTTCAGGGGGACATACCGGGGAGCTGTTTTTT. Translation gives CASSISGGHTGELFF.

This clonotype has at least ten counts. The chain recombines TRBV5-4 with TRBJ1-2; D perhaps matches TRBD1 (5 bases). The length of the CDR3 is 15 residues. Germline V gives CDR1 SGHNT, CDR2 YYREEE (reference sequence). V shed 4 bases and J shed 1 base, with 14 bases lying between them. This CDR3 is CASSETADINYGYTF. In DNA form, the CDR3 reads TGTGCCAGCAGCGAGACGGCGGACATTAACTATGGCTACACCTTC.

Many counts were recorded for this clonotype. The rearrangement links TRBV5-1 to TRBJ2-5; TRBD2 matches 10 bases. This CDR3 spans 15 amino acids. V lost 2 bases, J lost 4 bases, and 5 bases stayed unmatched. Germline lookup yields CDR1 SGHRS and CDR2 YFSETQ. CDR3 protein: CASSLDQRGGETQYF. The DNA for the CDR3 is TGCGCCAGCAGCTTAGACCAGCGGGGGGGAGAGACCCAGTACTTC.

In this sample, this clonotype turned up many times. The rearrangement links TRBV20-1 to TRBJ2-2, with 7 bases aligning to TRBD1. The germline V gene encodes CDR1 DFQATT and CDR2 SNEGSKA (reference sequence). The V and J ends lost 0 bases and 2 bases, in that order; junction bases with no gene match: 9. The CDR3 has 17 amino acids. The CDR3 is CSARDPRQGVNTGELFF. The CDR3 nucleotides read TGCAGTGCTAGAGATCCCCGACAGGGAGTCAACACCGGGGAGCTGTTTTTT.

This clonotype has a count of ten or more. As DNA, the CDR3 is TGTGCCAGCAGGCGTCAGGGAACCCACGAGCAGTACTTC. As protein: CASRRQGTHEQYF. The V gene is TRBV2, the J gene TRBJ2-7, with D possibly matching TRBD1 (5 bases). Trimming took 6 bases from V and 5 from J, leaving 14 bases between them. Germline CDR1 and CDR2: SNHLY and FYNNEI. This CDR3 region has 13 residues.

This clonotype was seen ten or more times. The CDR3 DNA reads TGTGCCAGCAGCTCCCTACCGCCGGGCCGCTTCCACTACGAGCAGTACTTC. Translated, it gives CASSSLPPGRFHYEQYF. The rearrangement joins TRBV7-8 to TRBJ2-7; no reliable D call. This CDR3 is 17 amino acids long. V was clipped by 4 bases and J by 3 bases, with 22 bases between them. CDR1 is SGHVS, CDR2 FQNEAQ, per germline.

The chain combines TRBV7-9 with TRBJ2-7; 9 nucleotides match TRBD1. The CDR3 spans 16 residues. The germline CDR1 and CDR2 sequences are SEHNR and FQNEAQ (reference sequence). With 5 bases clipped from V and 2 bases from J, the junction kept 10 bases outside the gene matches. The CDR3 sequence is CASSVRTGTGPYEQYF. CDR3 in DNA: TGTGCCAGCAGCGTCCGTACCGGGACAGGGCCCTACGAGCAGTACTTC.

This clonotype came up once. Just one base apart from a much larger clone, this may be a read error. The rearrangement links TRBV19 to TRBJ1-2; no definite D call. The germline CDR1 and CDR2 sequences are LNHDA and SQIVND (reference sequence). This CDR3 has 15 residues. The CDR3 reads CAGSIDGDGNYGYTF. In DNA form, the CDR3 reads TGTGCCGGTAGTATAGACGGAGATGGAAACTATGGCTACACCTTC.